This entry lists 12 T cell receptor beta chains sequenced from one sample in a study of blood T cell repertoires in COVID-19. Data came from immunoSEQ multiplex PCR; TCRdb stores just in-frame clones and leaves some out. In the table there are approximately 260,000 clones, approximately 85% of which are singletons. Sequencing was performed on peripheral blood. The receptors shown here come from a woman between 65 and 79 years old with acute or convalescent COVID-19.

In this sample, this clone turned up once. This chain connects TRBV3-1 (or the pseudogene TRBV3-2) to TRBJ2-1; TRBD2 matches 8 bases. V dropped 4 bases and J dropped 9; count of bases not matched to a gene: 8. This CDR3 is 14 amino acids long. Germline V CDR1 and CDR2: LGHDT, YNNKEL (reference sequence). The CDR3 nucleotides are TGTGCCAGCAGCCCGGGGGGGCGGGCTAGTGAGCAGTTCTTC. This gives the protein CASSPGGRASEQFF.

This clone has a single count. The chain uses TRBV19 and TRBJ1-5; weak D call: TRBD1 (5 bases). CDR3 length: 16 residues. In germline, CDR1 is LNHDA, CDR2 SQIVND (reference sequence). V was trimmed by 3 bases and J by 0 bases, leaving 12 bases between them. The CDR3 reads CASSMGQPYSNQPQHF. The CDR3 DNA follows: TGTGCCAGTAGTATGGGGCAGCCCTATAGCAATCAGCCCCAGCATTTT.

This sequence joins TRBV4-1 and TRBJ1-2; 8 bases are shared with TRBD1. The V segment lost 2 bases and the J segment 2 bases; nucleotides outside the gene matches: 7. CDR1 is MGHRA and CDR2 is YSYEKL in the germline V gene. The CDR3 covers 16 residues. The CDR3 DNA follows: TGCGCCAGCAGCCAACGTTGGGGACAGGAGAACTATGGCTACACCTTC. This gives the protein CASSQRWGQENYGYTF.

V is TRBV6-5 and J is TRBJ1-2; D gene ambiguous. V was pared by 5 bases and J by 3 bases, with 16 bases between. The CDR3 sequence is 15 residues long. Germline CDR1 and CDR2: MNHEY and SVGAGI. The CDR3 region is CASSPPRGRDYGYTF. The CDR3 nucleotides are TGTGCCAGCAGTCCGCCACGGGGTCGGGACTATGGCTACACCTTC.

This clone was found a few times. The V and J genes are TRBV2 and TRBJ1-2; TRBD1 matches at 7 bases. The length of the CDR3 is 15 residues. J was trimmed by 11 bases and V by 3 bases; bases with no gene match: 15. The germline V gene encodes CDR1 SNHLY and CDR2 FYNNEI. The CDR3 is CASSEGQGGQGRYTF. As DNA, the CDR3 is TGTGCCAGCAGTGAGGGGCAGGGGGGACAAGGGCGATACACCTTC.

With respect to this clone: Within the sample, other DNA sequences also encode this same CDR3. This chain uses TRBV18 with TRBJ1-1; the D gene is possibly TRBD1 (5 bases). Per the germline V gene, CDR1 is KGHSH and CDR2 is LQKENI. Trimming removed 3 bases at V and 0 bases at J, with 8 bases between. CDR3 size: 14 residues. The CDR3 is CASSPRGMNTEAFF. CDR3 in DNA: TGTGCCAGCTCACCCCGGGGGATGAACACTGAAGCTTTCTTT. The entire variable domain, with the rest obtained from reference TRBV18 and TRBJ1-1, is as follows: NAGVMQNPRHLVRRRGQEARLRCSPMKGHSHVYWYRQLPEEGLKFMVYLQKENIIDESGMPKERFSAEFPKEGPSILRIQQVVRGDSAAYFCASSPRGMNTEAFFGQGTRLTVV.

Ten or more counts support this clone. The rearrangement joins TRBV2 to TRBJ2-7, with 7 bases fitting TRBD1. CDR3 length equals 14 residues. V lost 6 bases to trimming and J lost 0 bases; unmatched junction nucleotides: 5. Germline V gene sequence: CDR1 SNHLY, CDR2 FYNNEI. CDR3 nucleotides: TGTGCCAGCAGCCAGGGGGTTCTCTCCTACGAGCAGTACTTC. This encodes CASSQGVLSYEQYF.

The chain couples TRBV6-5 to TRBJ1-2, with D maybe TRBD1 (6 bases). The CDR3 runs to 14 residues. Trimming shortened V by 2 bases and J by 5 bases, and 12 bases separated the two germline ends. Germline assignment: CDR1 MNHEY and CDR2 SVGAGI. CDR3 nucleotide sequence: TGTGCCAGCAGTTACCGGGACACGGGTTATGGCTACACCTTC. Translated, it gives CASSYRDTGYGYTF.

In DNA, the CDR3 is TGTGCCAGCAGTTACTCGTATTCCAAAAACATTCAGTACTTC. Protein product: CASSYSYSKNIQYF. The V call is TRBV6-2 or TRBV6-3, the J call TRBJ2-4; D not certain. Per germline, CDR1 MNHEY and CDR2 SVGEGT. Trimming shortened V by 0 bases and J by 2 bases, and 5 bases separated the two germline ends. This CDR3 comprises 14 residues.

The chain recombines TRBV5-1 with TRBJ1-2; D unclear. V was cut by 4 bases and J by 5 bases, with 15 bases left in between. The germline CDR1 and CDR2 sequences are SGHRS and YFSETQ. The CDR3 extends over 14 amino acids. The CDR3 DNA reads TGCGCCAGCAGCGGCTCGGGGTTAGGGTATGGCTACACCTTC. Translated: CASSGSGLGYGYTF.

CDR3 nucleotide sequence: TGTGCCAGCCACCGAGGGGGAAACACTGAAGCTTTCTTT. Protein: CASHRGGNTEAFF. The V gene is TRBV6-5, the J gene TRBJ1-1; TRBD1 might be the D (6 bases). V was pared by 8 bases and J by 2 bases, with 12 bases between. Germline V gene data show CDR1 as MNHEY and CDR2 as SVGAGI. The CDR3 has 13 amino acids.

The V gene is TRBV5-5, the J gene TRBJ2-6, with D possibly TRBD1 on 5 matching bases. The CDR3 covers 16 residues. Trimming stripped 5 bases from V and 2 bases from J, with 14 bases between. Germline CDR1 is SGHKS and CDR2 is YYEKEE (reference sequence). CDR3 loop: CASSLLSGTGANVLTF. DNA for the CDR3: TGTGCCAGCAGTTTACTATCAGGGACTGGGGCCAACGTCCTGACTTTC.